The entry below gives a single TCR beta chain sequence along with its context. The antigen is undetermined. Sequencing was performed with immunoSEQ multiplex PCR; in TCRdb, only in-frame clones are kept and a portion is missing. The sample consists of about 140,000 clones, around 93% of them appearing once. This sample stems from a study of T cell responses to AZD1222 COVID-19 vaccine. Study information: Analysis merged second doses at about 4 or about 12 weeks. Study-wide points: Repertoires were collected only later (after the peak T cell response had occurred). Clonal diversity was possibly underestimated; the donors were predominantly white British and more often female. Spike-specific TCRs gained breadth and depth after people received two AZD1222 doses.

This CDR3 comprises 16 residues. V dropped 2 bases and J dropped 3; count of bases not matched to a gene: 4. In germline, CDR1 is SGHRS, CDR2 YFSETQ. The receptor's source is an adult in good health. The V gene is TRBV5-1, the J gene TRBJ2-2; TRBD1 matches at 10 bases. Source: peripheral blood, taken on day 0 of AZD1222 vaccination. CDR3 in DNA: TGCGCCAGCAGCTTAGGACAGGGGGTCCACACCGGGGAGCTGTTTTTT. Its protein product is CASSLGQGVHTGELFF.